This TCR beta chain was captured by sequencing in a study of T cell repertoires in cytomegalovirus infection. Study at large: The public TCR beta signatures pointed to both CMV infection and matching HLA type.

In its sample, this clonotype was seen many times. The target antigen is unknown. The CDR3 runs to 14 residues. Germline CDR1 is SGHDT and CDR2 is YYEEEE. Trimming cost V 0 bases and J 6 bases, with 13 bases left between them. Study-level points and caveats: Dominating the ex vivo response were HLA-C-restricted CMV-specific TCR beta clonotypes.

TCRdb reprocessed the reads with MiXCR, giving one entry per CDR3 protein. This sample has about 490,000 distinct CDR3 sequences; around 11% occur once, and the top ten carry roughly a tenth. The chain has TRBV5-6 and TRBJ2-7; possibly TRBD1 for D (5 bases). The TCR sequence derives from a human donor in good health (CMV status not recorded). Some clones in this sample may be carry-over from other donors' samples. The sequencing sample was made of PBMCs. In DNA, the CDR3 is TGTGCCAGCAGCTTGGTATCAGGGAATCCCGAGCAGTACTTC. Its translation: CASSLVSGNPEQYF.